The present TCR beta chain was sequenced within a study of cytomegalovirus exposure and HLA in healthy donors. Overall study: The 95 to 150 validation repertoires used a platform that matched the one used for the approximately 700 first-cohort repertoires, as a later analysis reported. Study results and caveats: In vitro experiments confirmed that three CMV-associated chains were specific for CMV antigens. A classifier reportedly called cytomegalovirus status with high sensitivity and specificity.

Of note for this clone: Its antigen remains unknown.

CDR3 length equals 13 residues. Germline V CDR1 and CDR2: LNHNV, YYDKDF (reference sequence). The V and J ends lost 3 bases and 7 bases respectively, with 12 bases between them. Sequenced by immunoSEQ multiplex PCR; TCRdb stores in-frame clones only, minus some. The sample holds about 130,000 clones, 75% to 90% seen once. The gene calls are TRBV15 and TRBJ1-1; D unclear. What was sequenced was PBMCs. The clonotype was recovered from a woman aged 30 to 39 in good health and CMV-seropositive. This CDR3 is CATSRGFGGEAFF. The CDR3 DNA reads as TGTGCCACCAGCAGGGGTTTCGGCGGTGAAGCTTTCTTT. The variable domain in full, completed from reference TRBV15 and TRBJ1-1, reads DAMVIQNPRYQVTQFGKPVTLSCSQTLNHNVMYWYQQKSSQAPKLLFHYYDKDFNNEADTPDNFQSRRPNTSFCFLDIRSPGLGDTAMYLCATSRGFGGEAFFGQGTRLTVV.